Detailed here is one T cell receptor beta chain. Its cognate antigen has yet to be identified. There are no base qualities to consult, and no much larger clone falls within one base. The germline V gene supplies CDR1 KGHSH and CDR2 LQKENI. The CDR3 has 18 amino acids, counting the end cysteine and phenylalanine. Solely the CDR3 DNA is kept, with 54 bases framed from the first base. V has 3 bases trimmed and J has 1 base trimmed; junction bases matching no gene number 10. The cohort consisted of approximately 670 healthy bone marrow donors. At the time of sampling, every cohort member was nominally healthy, though immune exposures that went unrecorded were likely present. The donor was CMV seronegative and was included in the group of a few hundred seronegative cohort members. Each donor provided a peripheral blood sample, and peripheral blood mononuclear cells were used for TCR beta sequencing. Genomic DNA was extracted from the blood cell samples with the Qiagen DNeasy Blood Extraction Kit.

The data were taken from a study of cytomegalovirus exposure and HLA in healthy donors (dated by TCRdb to between 2016 and 2019). Regarding the complete study: According to an earlier analysis of a few hundred of the donors, about 170 million T cells yielded 117 million unique TCR beta sequences and approximately 280 Gb of sequence data. An early release that covered roughly 600 HLA-typed donors contained about 300 gigabases of sequencing data and about 93 million unique TCR sequences. The genetic ancestry cluster associated with self-reported Caucasian donors included about four fifths of the approximately 410 genotyped donors. The study aimed to test whether signatures of past pathogen exposure could be identified by cataloging public T cell receptors. The study used immunosequencing to profile the T cell repertoires of 666 subjects and linked those repertoires to cytomegalovirus serostatus. A separate validation cohort of roughly 110 different subjects was used in addition to the roughly 670-subject first cohort. To predict cytomegalovirus infection status, the study brought together high-throughput TCR immunosequencing, statistical association of individual TCRs with disease status, and machine learning. A later analysis re-analyzed previously published TCR beta repertoires from 600 to 850 donors and added high-resolution HLA genotyping to study TCR occurrence patterns. In the later analysis, no new phenotypic data were used to find candidate immune exposures; instead, reliance was placed on TCR beta sequences and their occurrence across donors. An earlier analysis of around 540 of the donors applied high-throughput TCR beta sequencing to assess whether each TCR beta V gene segment acted as functional or pseudogenic. Donor age, sex, ethnicity and CMV serostatus were collected together with the repertoire data. A later genetic analysis used genome-wide SNP genotypes for about 55% of the 666 donors, treating that subset as a discovery cohort. Every repertoire in the discovery cohort had been generated on one and the same sequencing platform. HLA typing covered class I and class II loci at four-digit resolution. Typing coverage differed by locus: A, B, C, DRB1 and DQB1 were typed in roughly 620-630 donors, DQA1 in about 500, DPA1 in approximately 600, and DPB1 in 450 to 490. Five DR-DQ haplotypes were treated as single units for association and clustering because of strong linkage in the cohort. Among roughly 370 genotyped donors of the cohort, an average of approximately 240,000 unique TCR beta nucleotide sequences were sequenced per donor, around 20% of them non-productive.

General conclusions and limits of the study: In a later analysis, HLA-associated TCR beta chains showed more clonal expansion and lower generation probabilities than non-associated chains that were equally common. Most CMV-associated TCR beta chains appeared to be HLA-restricted in a later analysis, and the HLA associations seemed to be driven largely by CMV exposure. The earlier analysis of some 540 of the donors excluded some 15 rarely observed V segments, including chromosome 9 orphons, because counts were too low. Across donors, most TCR sequences were observed very rarely, whereas some public TCRs were present in many individuals. In a later analysis, TCR association rates were found to vary across HLA loci, with the most associated TCRs seen for DRB1 alleles and the fewest for HLA-C alleles. According to the authors, the approach could potentially be generalized to other disease states and immunological phenotypes. In a later genetic analysis, a missense DCLRE1C variant was associated with V-gene and J-gene trimming of TCR beta chains, and the association was replicated in an independent cohort. The classifier was reported to diagnose cytomegalovirus status with high specificity and sensitivity in both the original and validation cohorts. Correlated functional status among segregating V segments might reflect linkage disequilibrium, but an unknown experimental factor could not be ruled out. A further reported finding was that TCR beta sequences accurately predicted the HLA-A and HLA-B alleles for most subjects in the first cohort. In a later analysis, about 17,000 TCR beta sequences were associated with specific HLA alleles at a false discovery rate of 0.05. According to a later analysis, parvovirus B19, influenza, CMV and Epstein-Barr virus appeared linked to several top co-occurrence clusters. HLA typing was unavailable for some donors at each locus, so association tests used only the typed subset. An earlier analysis of several hundred of the donors showed that most TCR beta V segments appeared in productive rearrangements either about 90% or about 30% of the time, which broadly matched IMGT annotations. The study listed 150 to 200 TCR beta chains as associated with cytomegalovirus. Immune exposure information for the cohort was limited to CMV serostatus. This cohort had only TCR beta chains sequenced, and the lack of alpha or paired-chain data limited which features could be detected. Strong co-occurrence of HLA alleles, especially DR and DQ, made assigning TCR associations to individual alleles difficult. A group of highly shared sequence variants was considered likely to be a technical artifact of the sequencing pipeline. Roughly uniform sequencing depth across donors was assumed in presence/absence analyses, although this assumption may not hold. Three of the identified cytomegalovirus-associated TCR beta chains were confirmed in vitro to be specific for cytomegalovirus antigens. In a later genetic analysis, fewer N-insertions in productive TCRs were reported among donors in an Asian-associated ancestry cluster than the approximately 670-donor mean. Some IMGT-functional V segments, including TRBV6-2 and TRBV6-3, could not be distinguished by the 87-base-pair reads and were therefore excluded.

Library preparation used the immunoSEQ multiplex PCR assay. The multiplex PCR relied on a mix of 60 forward primers for TCR Vbeta segments and 13 reverse primers for TCR Jbeta segments. The CDR3 region of rearranged TCR beta genes was amplified from genomic DNA with a multiplex PCR assay. On the Illumina HiSeq System, the amplified TCR beta libraries were sequenced as 87-base-pair reads. In the source study's methods: Across the 700 or so repertoires, a later analysis counted 78 million or so unique TCR beta chains, approximately 10 million of which were shared by at least two donors. A nearest-neighbor algorithm error-corrected the raw reads and collapsed the reads into unique sequences, merging closely related sequences to remove PCR and sequencing errors. V, D and J gene segments were assigned by aligning CDR3 sequences to IMGT reference sequences. For a sequence to be retained, at least a six-nucleotide match to both a V gene segment and a J gene segment was required. Rearrangements were called productive when the CDR3 lacked stop codons and stayed in frame with V and J; all others were non-productive. Following IMGT convention, CDR3 was defined as the stretch from the second conserved V-encoded cysteine to the conserved J-encoded phenylalanine. The earlier analysis of a few hundred of the donors excluded sequences that lacked an unambiguous match to a single V gene segment. In an earlier analysis of 587 of the donors, V segments were called functional above 56.7% productive rearrangements and were called segregating when the between-donor standard deviation exceeded 5%. A statistical classification framework was built to diagnose cytomegalovirus status from the catalog of TCR beta chain sequences. A later analysis assigned V and J genes by comparing TCR nucleotide sequences with IMGT/GENE-DB human TR gene sequences. Using the TCRdist pipeline, a later analysis assigned CDR3 sequences along with most-parsimonious VDJ recombination scenarios. In a later analysis, each TCR beta chain was defined by its CDR3 amino acid sequence together with its V-gene family, and reads without a unique V-gene family were excluded. As a way to deal with suspected cross-contamination and a sequencing artifact, a later analysis dropped roughly 620 nucleotide sequences that were highly shared and had low generation probability. In a later analysis, a clonal expansion index for each public chain was calculated from normalized within-repertoire ranks of inferred template counts. In a later analysis, generation probabilities were computed with a VDJ recombination model fitted to out-of-frame rearrangements, and the resulting probabilities were checked against IGoR. A later analysis scored TCR-TCR, TCR-HLA and TCR-CMV co-occurrence with hypergeometric tests, applying a repertoire-size bias correction to TCR pairs. In a later analysis, false discovery rates were estimated by permuting HLA or CMV assignments 20 times. In a later analysis, co-occurring TCRs were grouped using DBSCAN, with TCRdist sequence similarity added in when clustering inside HLA-allele-positive subsets. Repertoires with fewer than 30,000 or more than 120,000 public chains, plus five repertoires with anomalous nucleotide sharing, were excluded from co-occurrence clustering. TCRdb holds this immuneACCESS table with in-frame rearrangements only. Some clones are missing; in checked studies, unresolved V genes explain under half, and the rest has no known cause. V and J calls plus clone size are reproduced from that table; the DNA served to infer D and trimming. Recorded for this sample are roughly 100,000 clones; roughly two thirds of them occurred a single time. The ten largest clones capture 3.2% of the sample.

The TCR was taken from a young man in good health and CMV-seronegative. The sequence is built from TRBV18 and TRBJ2-2, with TRBD2 identical over 8 junction bases. The sample comprised PBMCs. CDR3 loop: CASSPRLARDLNTGELFF. Here is the DNA: TGTGCCAGCTCACCTCGACTAGCGAGAGACTTGAACACCGGGGAGCTGTTTTTT.